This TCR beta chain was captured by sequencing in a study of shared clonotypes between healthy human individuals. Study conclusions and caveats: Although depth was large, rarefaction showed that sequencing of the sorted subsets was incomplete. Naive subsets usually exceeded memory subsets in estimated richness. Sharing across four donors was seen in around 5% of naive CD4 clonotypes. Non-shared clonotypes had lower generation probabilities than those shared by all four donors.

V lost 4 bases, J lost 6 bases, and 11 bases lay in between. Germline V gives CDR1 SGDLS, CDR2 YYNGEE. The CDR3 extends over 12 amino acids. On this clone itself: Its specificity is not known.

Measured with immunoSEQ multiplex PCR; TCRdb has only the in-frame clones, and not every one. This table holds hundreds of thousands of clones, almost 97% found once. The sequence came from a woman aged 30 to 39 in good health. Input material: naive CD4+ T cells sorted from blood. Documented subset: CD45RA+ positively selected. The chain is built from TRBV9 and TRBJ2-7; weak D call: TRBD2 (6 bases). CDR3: CASSSWDSEQYF. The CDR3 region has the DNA TGTGCCAGCAGCAGCTGGGACTCCGAGCAGTACTTC.